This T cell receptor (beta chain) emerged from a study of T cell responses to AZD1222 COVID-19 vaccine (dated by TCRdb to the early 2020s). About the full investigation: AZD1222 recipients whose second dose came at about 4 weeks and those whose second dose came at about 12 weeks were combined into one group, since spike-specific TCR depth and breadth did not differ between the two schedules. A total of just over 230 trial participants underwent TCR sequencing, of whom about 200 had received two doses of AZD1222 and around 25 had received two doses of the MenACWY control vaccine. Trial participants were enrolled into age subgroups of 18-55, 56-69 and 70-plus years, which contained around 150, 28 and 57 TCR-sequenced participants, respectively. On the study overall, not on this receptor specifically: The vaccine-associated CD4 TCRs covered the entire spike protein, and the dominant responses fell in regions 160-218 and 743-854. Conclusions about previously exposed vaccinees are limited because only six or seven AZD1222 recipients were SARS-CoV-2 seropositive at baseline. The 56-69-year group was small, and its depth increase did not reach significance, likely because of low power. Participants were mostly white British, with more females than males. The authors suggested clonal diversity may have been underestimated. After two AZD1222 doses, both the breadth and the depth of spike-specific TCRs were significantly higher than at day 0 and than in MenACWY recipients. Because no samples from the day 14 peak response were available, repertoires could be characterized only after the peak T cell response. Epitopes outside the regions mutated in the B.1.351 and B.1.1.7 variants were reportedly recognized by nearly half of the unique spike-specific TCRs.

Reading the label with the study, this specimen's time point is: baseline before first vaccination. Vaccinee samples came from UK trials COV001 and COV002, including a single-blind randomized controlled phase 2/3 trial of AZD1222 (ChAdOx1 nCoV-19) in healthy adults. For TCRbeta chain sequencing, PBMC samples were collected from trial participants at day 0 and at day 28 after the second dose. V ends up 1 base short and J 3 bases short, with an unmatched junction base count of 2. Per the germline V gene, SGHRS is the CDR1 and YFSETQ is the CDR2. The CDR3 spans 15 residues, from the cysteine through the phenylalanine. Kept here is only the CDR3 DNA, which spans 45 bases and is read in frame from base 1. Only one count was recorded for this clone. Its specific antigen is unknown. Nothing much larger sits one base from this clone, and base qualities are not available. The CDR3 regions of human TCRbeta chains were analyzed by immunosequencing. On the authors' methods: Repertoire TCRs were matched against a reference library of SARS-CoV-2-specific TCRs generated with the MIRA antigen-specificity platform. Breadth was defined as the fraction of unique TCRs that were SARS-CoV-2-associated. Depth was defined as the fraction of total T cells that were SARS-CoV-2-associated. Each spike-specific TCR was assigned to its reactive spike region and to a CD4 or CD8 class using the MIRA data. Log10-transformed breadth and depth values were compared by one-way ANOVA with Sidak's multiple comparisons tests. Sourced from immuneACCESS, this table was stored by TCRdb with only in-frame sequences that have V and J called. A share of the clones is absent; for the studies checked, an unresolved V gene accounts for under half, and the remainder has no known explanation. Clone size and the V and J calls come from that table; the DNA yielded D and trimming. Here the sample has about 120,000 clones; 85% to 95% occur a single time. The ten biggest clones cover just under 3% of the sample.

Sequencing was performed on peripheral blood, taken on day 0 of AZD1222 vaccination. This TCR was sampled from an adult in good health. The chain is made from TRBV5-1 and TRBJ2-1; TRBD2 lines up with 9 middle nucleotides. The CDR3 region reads CASSLRLADYNEQFF. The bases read TGCGCCAGCAGCTTGAGACTAGCGGACTACAATGAGCAGTTCTTC.